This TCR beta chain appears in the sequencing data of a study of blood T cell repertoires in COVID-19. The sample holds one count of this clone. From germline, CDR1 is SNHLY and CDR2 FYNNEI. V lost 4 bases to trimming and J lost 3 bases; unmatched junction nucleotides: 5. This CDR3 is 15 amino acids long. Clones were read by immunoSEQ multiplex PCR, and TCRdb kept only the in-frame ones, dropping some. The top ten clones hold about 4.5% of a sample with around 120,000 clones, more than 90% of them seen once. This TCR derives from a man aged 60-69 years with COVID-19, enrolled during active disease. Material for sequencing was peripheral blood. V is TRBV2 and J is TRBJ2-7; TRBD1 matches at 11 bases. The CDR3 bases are TGTGCCAGCAGTGCGGGACAGGGGGTAATCTACGAGCAGTACTTC. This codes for CASSAGQGVIYEQYF.